This TCR beta chain was sequenced in a study of blood T cell repertoires in COVID-19. For the study at large: Samples of COVID-19 (acute and convalescent) were obtained from the United States, Italy and Spain.

Notes on this clone: The sample holds other DNA sequences that translate to the same CDR3.

Libraries were prepared by immunoSEQ multiplex PCR; TCRdb keeps only in-frame clonotypes and omits some of them. The profile covers about 300,000 clones, with roughly 90% appearing a single time and 1.8% taken by the ten largest. The length of the CDR3 is 11 residues. Germline-derived CDR1 and CDR2 are LGHDT and YNNKEL (reference sequence). The V and J ends lost 3 bases and 4 bases respectively, with 3 bases between them. Sequenced material: peripheral blood. The V call is TRBV3-1 (or the pseudogene TRBV3-2), the J call TRBJ2-5; D not resolved. The sequence derives from a woman in her 30s with COVID-19, enrolled during active disease. The DNA for the CDR3 is TGTGCCAGCAGCCAGAGAGAGACCCAGTACTTC. It specifies CASSQRETQYF.